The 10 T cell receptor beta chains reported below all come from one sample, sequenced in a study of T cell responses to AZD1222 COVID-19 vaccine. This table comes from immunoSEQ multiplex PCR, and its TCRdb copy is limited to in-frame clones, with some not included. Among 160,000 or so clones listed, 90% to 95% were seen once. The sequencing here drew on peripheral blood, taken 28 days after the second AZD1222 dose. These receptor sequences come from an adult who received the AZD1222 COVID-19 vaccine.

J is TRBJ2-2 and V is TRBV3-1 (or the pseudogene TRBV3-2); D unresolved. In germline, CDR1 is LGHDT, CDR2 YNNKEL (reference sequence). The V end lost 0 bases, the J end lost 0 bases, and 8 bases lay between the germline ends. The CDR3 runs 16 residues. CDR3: CASSQDKRTNTGELFF. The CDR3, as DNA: TGTGCCAGCAGCCAAGATAAGAGGACGAACACCGGGGAGCTGTTTTTT.

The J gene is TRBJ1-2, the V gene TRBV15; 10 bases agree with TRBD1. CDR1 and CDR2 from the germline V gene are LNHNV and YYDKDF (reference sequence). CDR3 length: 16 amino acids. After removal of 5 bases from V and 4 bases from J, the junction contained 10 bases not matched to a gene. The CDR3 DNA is TGTGCCACCAGCCGTCGACAGGGGGCGGGGGCCTATGGCTACACCTTC. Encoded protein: CATSRRQGAGAYGYTF.

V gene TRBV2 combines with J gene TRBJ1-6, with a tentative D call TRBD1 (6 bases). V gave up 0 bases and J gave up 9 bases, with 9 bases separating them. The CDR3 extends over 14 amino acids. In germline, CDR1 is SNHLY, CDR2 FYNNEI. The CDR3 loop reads CASSEAGRGSPLHF. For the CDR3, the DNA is TGTGCCAGCAGTGAAGCGGGCAGGGGTTCACCCCTCCACTTT.

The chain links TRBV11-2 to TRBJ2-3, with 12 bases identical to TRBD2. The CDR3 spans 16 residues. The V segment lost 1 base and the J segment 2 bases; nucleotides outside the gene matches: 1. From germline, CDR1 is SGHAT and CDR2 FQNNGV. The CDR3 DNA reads TGTGCCAGCAGCTTAGGACTAGCGGGGGCCACAGATACGCAGTATTTT. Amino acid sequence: CASSLGLAGATDTQYF.

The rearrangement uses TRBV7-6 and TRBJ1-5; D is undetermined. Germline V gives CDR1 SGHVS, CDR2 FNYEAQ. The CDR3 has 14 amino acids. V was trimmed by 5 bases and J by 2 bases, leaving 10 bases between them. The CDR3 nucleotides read TGTGCCAGCAGCGTACTTGCCGGCAATCAGCCCCAGCATTTT. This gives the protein CASSVLAGNQPQHF.

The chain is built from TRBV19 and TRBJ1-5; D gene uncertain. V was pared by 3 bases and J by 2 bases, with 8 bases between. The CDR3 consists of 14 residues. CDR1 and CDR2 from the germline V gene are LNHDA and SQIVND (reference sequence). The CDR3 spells CASSMGIRNQPQHF. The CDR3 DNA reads TGTGCCAGTAGTATGGGCATACGCAATCAGCCCCAGCATTTT.

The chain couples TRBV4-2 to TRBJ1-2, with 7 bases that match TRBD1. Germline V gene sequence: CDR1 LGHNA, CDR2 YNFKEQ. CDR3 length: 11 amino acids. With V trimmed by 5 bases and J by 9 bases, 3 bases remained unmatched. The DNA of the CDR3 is TGTGCCAGCAGCATGGGACAGAGCTACACCTTC. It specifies CASSMGQSYTF.

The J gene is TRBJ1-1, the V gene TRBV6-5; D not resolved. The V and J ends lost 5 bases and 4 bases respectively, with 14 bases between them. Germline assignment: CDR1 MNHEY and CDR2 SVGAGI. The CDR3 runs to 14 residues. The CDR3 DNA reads TGTGCCAGCAGTCCGGGTCTTGCGGTCACTGAAGCTTTCTTT. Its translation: CASSPGLAVTEAFF.

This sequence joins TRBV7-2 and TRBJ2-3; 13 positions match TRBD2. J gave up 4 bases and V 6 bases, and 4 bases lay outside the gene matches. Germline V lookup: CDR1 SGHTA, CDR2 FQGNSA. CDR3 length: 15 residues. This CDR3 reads CASSKTSGGPDTQYF. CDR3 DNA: TGTGCCAGCAGTAAGACTAGCGGGGGGCCAGATACGCAGTATTTT.

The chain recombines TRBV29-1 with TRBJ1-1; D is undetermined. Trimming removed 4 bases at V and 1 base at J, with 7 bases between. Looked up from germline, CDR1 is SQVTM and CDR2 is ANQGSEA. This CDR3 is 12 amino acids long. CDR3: CSVGRQNTEAFF. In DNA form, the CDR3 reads TGCAGCGTTGGCAGACAGAACACTGAAGCTTTCTTT. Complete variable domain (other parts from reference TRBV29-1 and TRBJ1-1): SAVISQKPSRDICQRGTSLTIQCQVDSQVTMMFWYRQQPGQSLTLIATANQGSEATYESGFVIDKFPISRPNLTFSTLTVSNMSPEDSSIYLCSVGRQNTEAFFGQGTRLTVV.